This passage covers 4 T cell receptor beta chains from one sample sequenced in a study of blood T cell repertoires in COVID-19. Generated by immunoSEQ multiplex PCR, the TCRdb table keeps only in-frame clones and is missing some. Of roughly 670,000 clones listed, just under 90% are singletons. Source material: peripheral blood. These receptors were taken from a woman aged 18 to 35 with acute or convalescent COVID-19.

This rearrangement joins TRBV29-1 to TRBJ2-1; D is unclear. The CDR3 sequence is 14 residues long. V gave up 3 bases and J gave up 6 bases, with 15 bases separating them. The germline V gene has CDR1 SQVTM and CDR2 ANQGSEA. Here the CDR3 DNA reads TGCAGCGTTGATGGGCAGGTGAACTCCAATGAGCAGTTCTTC. Its protein is CSVDGQVNSNEQFF.

The chain couples TRBV2 to TRBJ1-1; possible D gene TRBD1, 5 bases. The germline V gene encodes CDR1 SNHLY and CDR2 FYNNEI. V shed 6 bases and J shed 0 bases, with 8 bases lying between them. This CDR3 comprises 13 residues. CDR3 in amino acids: CASSREVNTEAFF. CDR3 sequence (DNA): TGTGCCAGCAGCAGGGAGGTGAACACTGAAGCTTTCTTT.

This rearrangement joins TRBV28 to TRBJ1-3; 8 positions agree with TRBD1. V was pared by 1 base and J by 4 bases, with 6 bases of the junction left unmatched. The CDR3 sequence is 16 residues long. The germline gives CDR1 MDHEN, CDR2 SYDVKM. In DNA, the CDR3 is TGTGCCAGCAGTTTATCCGGACAGGGACGAGGAAACACCATATATTTT. This encodes CASSLSGQGRGNTIYF.

This chain links TRBV12-3 or TRBV12-4 with TRBJ2-1, with D tentatively TRBD1 (5 bases). This CDR3 is built from 13 residues. The V end was cut by 8 bases, the J end by 3 bases, with 11 bases between. The CDR3 nucleotides read TGTGCCAGCTCCTCAGGGTACTACAATGAGCAGTTCTTC. This gives the protein CASSSGYYNEQFF.